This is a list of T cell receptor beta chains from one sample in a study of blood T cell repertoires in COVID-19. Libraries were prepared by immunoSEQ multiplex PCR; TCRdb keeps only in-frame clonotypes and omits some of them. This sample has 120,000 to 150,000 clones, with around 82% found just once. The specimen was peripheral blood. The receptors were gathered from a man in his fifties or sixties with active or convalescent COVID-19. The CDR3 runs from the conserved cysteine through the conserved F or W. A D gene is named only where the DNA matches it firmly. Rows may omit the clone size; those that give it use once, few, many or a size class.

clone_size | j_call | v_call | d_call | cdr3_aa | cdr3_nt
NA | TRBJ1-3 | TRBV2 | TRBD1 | CASSGQGRNTIYF | TGTGCCAGCAGTGGACAGGGGCGAAACACCATATATTTT
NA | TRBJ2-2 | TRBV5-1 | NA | CASSFTRDHTGELFF | TGCGCCAGCAGCTTTACGCGGGATCACACCGGGGAGCTGTTTTTT
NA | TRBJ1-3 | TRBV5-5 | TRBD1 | CASSLDRGFGNTIYF | TGTGCCAGCAGCTTGGACAGGGGCTTTGGAAACACCATATATTTT
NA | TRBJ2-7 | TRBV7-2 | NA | CASSLQWSSYEQYF | TGTGCCAGCAGCTTACAATGGAGCTCCTACGAGCAGTACTTC
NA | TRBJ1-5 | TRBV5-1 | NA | CASSLSTGFNQPQHF | TGCGCCAGCAGCTTGAGCACAGGGTTCAATCAGCCCCAGCATTTT
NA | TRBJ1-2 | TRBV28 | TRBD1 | CASVSDRVYGYTF | TGTGCCAGCGTCTCCGACAGGGTCTATGGCTACACCTTC
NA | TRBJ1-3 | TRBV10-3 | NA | CAISEFGGSSGNTIYF | TGTGCCATCAGTGAGTTCGGGGGTAGCTCTGGAAACACCATATATTTT
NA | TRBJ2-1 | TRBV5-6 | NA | CASSWINSLTGEQFF | TGTGCCAGCAGCTGGATAAACAGTCTAACAGGTGAGCAGTTCTTC
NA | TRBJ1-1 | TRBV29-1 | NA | CSVLSNVDTEAFF | TGCAGCGTTCTATCCAACGTGGACACTGAAGCTTTCTTT
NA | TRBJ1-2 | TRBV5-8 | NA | CASSMGHLNYGYTF | TGTGCCAGCAGCATGGGACACCTTAACTATGGCTACACCTTC
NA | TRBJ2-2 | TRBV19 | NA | CASSRPLTGIGPRGELFF | TGTGCCAGTAGTAGGCCGTTGACAGGTATCGGCCCTCGCGGGGAGCTGTTTTTT
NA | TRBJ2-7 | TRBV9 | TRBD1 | CASSARGGDRGFDEQYF | TGTGCCAGCAGCGCCAGAGGTGGGGACAGGGGGTTCGACGAGCAGTACTTC
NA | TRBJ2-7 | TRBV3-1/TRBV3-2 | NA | CATGNYEQYF | TGTGCCACCGGGAATTACGAGCAGTACTTC
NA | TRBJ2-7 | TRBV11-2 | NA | CASSSTRYEQYF | TGTGCCAGCAGCTCGACTAGATACGAGCAGTACTTC
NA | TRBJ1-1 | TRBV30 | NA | CAWSVWAGMGTEAFF | TGTGCCTGGAGTGTATGGGCAGGGATGGGCACTGAAGCTTTCTTT
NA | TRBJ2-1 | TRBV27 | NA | CASSFALAFYNEQFF | TGTGCCAGCAGTTTCGCCCTAGCTTTCTACAATGAGCAGTTCTTC
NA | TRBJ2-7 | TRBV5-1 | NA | CASSAGGGFNEQYF | TGCGCCAGCAGCGCCGGTGGGGGGTTTAACGAGCAGTACTTC
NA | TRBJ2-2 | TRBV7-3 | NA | CASSPRVTGELFF | TGTGCCAGCAGCCCTCGGGTCACCGGGGAGCTGTTTTTT
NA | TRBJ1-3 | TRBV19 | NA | CASSIDRRSPTGNTIYF | TGTGCCAGTAGTATAGATCGTCGGTCCCCGACTGGAAACACCATATATTTT
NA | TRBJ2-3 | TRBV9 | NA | CASSVALSTDTQYF | TGTGCCAGCAGCGTAGCTCTGAGCACAGATACGCAGTATTTT
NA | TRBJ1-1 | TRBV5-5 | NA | CASSLGRVNTEAFF | TGTGCCAGCAGCTTGGGCAGGGTGAACACTGAAGCTTTCTTT
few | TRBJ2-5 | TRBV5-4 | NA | CASSRDTQETQYF | TGTGCCAGCAGCCGGGACACCCAAGAGACCCAGTACTTC
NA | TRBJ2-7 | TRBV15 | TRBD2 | CATSRAGRDGEQYF | TGTGCCACCAGCAGAGCGGGGAGGGACGGAGAGCAGTACTTC
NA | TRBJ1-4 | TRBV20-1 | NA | CSAEVSEKLFF | TGCAGTGCGGAGGTATCAGAAAAACTGTTTTTT
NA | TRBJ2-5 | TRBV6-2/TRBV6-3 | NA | CASSLGPAAKTQYF | TGTGCCAGCAGTTTGGGTCCGGCGGCTAAGACCCAGTACTTC